The 14 T cell receptor beta chains in this list originate from one sample, sequenced in a study of blood T cell repertoires in COVID-19. The table came from immunoSEQ multiplex PCR; TCRdb's copy has only in-frame clones and leaves some out. The sample includes 200,000 to 250,000 clones, more than 85% seen only once; the top ten take 9.5% to 13%. Sequenced sample: peripheral blood. These receptor sequences come from a woman aged 45-65 years with COVID-19, enrolled during active disease.

The V gene is TRBV19, the J gene TRBJ2-2; tentative D call: TRBD2 (6 bases). CDR3 length equals 13 residues. V was pared by 3 bases and J by 7 bases, with 9 bases between. Germline V gene lookup returns CDR1 LNHDA and CDR2 SQIVND (reference sequence). The CDR3 DNA reads TGTGCCAGTAGTATCATCGGGGGCGGGGAGCTGTTTTTT. Protein sequence: CASSIIGGGELFF.

V gene TRBV5-1 combines with J gene TRBJ2-7; D gene ambiguous. Looked up from germline, CDR1 is SGHRS and CDR2 is YFSETQ. V was cut by 0 bases and J by 5 bases, with 15 bases left in between. The CDR3 is made up of 15 amino acids. CDR3 nucleotides: TGCGCCAGCAGCTTGGCCCGGTCCGATATTGACGAGCAGTACTTC. Translation: CASSLARSDIDEQYF. Variable domain in full (rest from reference TRBV5-1 and TRBJ2-7): KAGVTQTPRYLIKTRGQQVTLSCSPISGHRSVSWYQQTPGQGLQFLFEYFSETQRNKGNFPGRFSGRQFSNSRSEMNVSTLELGDSALYLCASSLARSDIDEQYFGPGTRLTVT.

This rearrangement joins TRBV27 to TRBJ1-1; the D is unclear. This CDR3 comprises 12 residues. Deletions cut 5 bases from V and 7 bases from J, with 11 bases between. The germline gives CDR1 MNHEY, CDR2 SMNVEV (reference sequence). This chain's CDR3 is CASSRIGGEAFF. The CDR3 DNA reads as TGTGCCAGCAGTCGTATCGGAGGTGAAGCTTTCTTT.

The CDR3 coding sequence is TGCGCCAGCAGTCCCGGGAAGAGGACCTACAATGAGCAGTTCTTC. Translation: CASSPGKRTYNEQFF. The chain recombines TRBV5-1 with TRBJ2-1, with D possibly matching TRBD2 (5 bases). Trimming removed 5 bases from V and 2 bases from J, with 14 bases in between. The CDR3 loop spans 15 amino acids. The germline gives CDR1 SGHRS, CDR2 YFSETQ.

This chain joins TRBV19 and TRBJ1-3; D gene uncertain. CDR1 and CDR2 from the germline V gene are LNHDA and SQIVND (reference sequence). The CDR3 contains 12 residues. Deletions cut 7 bases from V and 3 bases from J, with 7 bases between. The CDR3 nucleotides are TGTGCCAGTAAACTCGTTGGAAACACCATATATTTT. Translating it yields CASKLVGNTIYF.

The table lists this clone with a few counts. The genes are TRBV10-2 and TRBJ2-2; 9 positions agree with TRBD1. The CDR3 runs to 16 residues. Unmatched junction bases numbered 8, after V lost 5 bases and J lost 4 bases. Germline V CDR1 and CDR2: WSHSY, SAAADI. CDR3 in DNA: TGCGCCAGCAGTTGGGACAGGGCCAGGGGCACCGGGGAGCTGTTTTTT. As protein: CASSWDRARGTGELFF.

This rearrangement joins TRBV5-1 to TRBJ2-1, with 7 bases matching TRBD2. The CDR3 runs to 14 residues. CDR1 is SGHRS and CDR2 is YFSETQ in the germline V gene. With V trimmed by 4 bases and J by 8 bases, 9 bases remained unmatched. This CDR3 reads CASSREERGDEQFF. CDR3 nucleotides: TGCGCCAGCAGCCGTGAGGAACGGGGGGATGAGCAGTTCTTC.

This sequence joins TRBV24-1 and TRBJ1-3; tentative D call: TRBD1 (5 bases). Germline CDR1 KGHDR, CDR2 SFDVKD. V shed 6 bases and J shed 4 bases, with 15 bases lying between them. The CDR3 is made up of 15 amino acids. In DNA form, the CDR3 reads TGTGCCACCAGTTGGGTCAGGGTTGACGGAAACACCATATATTTT. The encoded protein is CATSWVRVDGNTIYF.

This clone was recorded only once. This chain links TRBV30 with TRBJ1-2; the D gene is possibly TRBD1 (6 bases). The CDR3 spans 14 residues. Trimming cost V 3 bases and J 8 bases, with 19 bases left between them. CDR1 and CDR2 from the germline V gene are GTSNPN and SVGIG (reference sequence). The DNA of the CDR3 is TGTGCCTGGAGGGCAGGAGGGGGGGCGCGAGGCTACACCTTC. It specifies CAWRAGGGARGYTF.

The CDR3 DNA reads as TGTGCCAGCTCATTACAGGGAATGAACACTGAAGCTTTCTTT. As protein: CASSLQGMNTEAFF. The chain recombines TRBV18 with TRBJ1-1; D may be TRBD1 (6 bases). The CDR3 is 14 amino acids. Germline assignment: CDR1 KGHSH and CDR2 LQKENI. V lost 5 bases, J lost 0 bases, and 10 bases lay in between.

The chain has TRBV18 and TRBJ1-1; D possibly corresponds to TRBD1 (5 bases). Trimming took 0 bases from V and 1 from J, leaving 9 bases between them. CDR3 length equals 15 residues. Germline CDR1 is KGHSH and CDR2 is LQKENI. CDR3: CASSPPGLGNTEAFF. CDR3 sequence (DNA): TGTGCCAGCTCACCACCGGGACTGGGGAACACTGAAGCTTTCTTT.

The chain employs TRBV4-1 and TRBJ1-4; possible D gene TRBD1, 6 bases. Trimming removed 2 bases at V and 7 bases at J, with 11 bases between. The CDR3 consists of 14 residues. Looked up from germline, CDR1 is MGHRA and CDR2 is YSYEKL. CDR3 protein: CASSQPTGSEKLFF. In nucleotides, the CDR3 is TGCGCCAGCAGCCAACCTACAGGGAGTGAAAAACTGTTTTTT.

V usage is TRBV10-3 and J usage is TRBJ1-4; D gene ambiguous. Germline V CDR1 and CDR2: ENHRY, SYGVKD. With 0 bases removed from V and 3 bases from J, the gap between germline ends came to 8 bases. This CDR3 is 15 amino acids long. The CDR3 bases are TGTGCCATCAGTGAGTCGGACGGGGCTAATGAAAAACTGTTTTTT. Protein product: CAISESDGANEKLFF.

This chain joins TRBV27 and TRBJ2-2, with 11 bases aligning to TRBD2. V shed 3 bases and J 6 bases; nucleotides not matched to a gene: 3. Germline loops: CDR1 MNHEY, CDR2 SMNVEV (reference sequence). The CDR3 totals 15 residues. Written as DNA, the CDR3 is TGTGCCAGCAGTTTTGGTAGCGGGGGGGCCGGGGAGCTGTTTTTT. It encodes CASSFGSGGAGELFF.